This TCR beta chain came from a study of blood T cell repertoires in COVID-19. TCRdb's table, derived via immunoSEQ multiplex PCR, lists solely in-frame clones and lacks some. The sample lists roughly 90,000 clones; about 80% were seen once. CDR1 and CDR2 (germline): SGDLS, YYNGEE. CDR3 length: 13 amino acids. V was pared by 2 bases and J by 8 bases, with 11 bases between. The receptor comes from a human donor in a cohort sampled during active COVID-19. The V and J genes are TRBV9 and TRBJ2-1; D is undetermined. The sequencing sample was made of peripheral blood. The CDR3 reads CASSVSQNDEQFF. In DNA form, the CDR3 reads TGTGCCAGCAGCGTCAGTCAGAACGATGAGCAGTTCTTC. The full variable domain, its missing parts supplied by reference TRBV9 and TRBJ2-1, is DSGVTQTPKHLITATGQRVTLRCSPRSGDLSVYWYQQSLDQGLQFLIQYYNGEERAKGNILERFSAQQFPDLHSELNLSSLELGDSALYFCASSVSQNDEQFFGPGTRLTVL.